This T cell receptor beta chain was captured in a study of early T cells in non-severe SARS-CoV-2 infection. Turning to the study itself: Chains stayed unpaired after sequencing of bulk RNA from unsorted whole blood. General study points: Lookups in VDJdb leaned toward anti-spike CD8 responses and missed private and CD4 specificities.

This clonotype was seen at least ten times. Its antigen remains unidentified. Germline-derived CDR1 and CDR2 are MNHNS and SASEGT. CDR3 size: 15 residues. The junction had 3 bases not matched to a gene; V was cut back by 0 bases and J by 6 bases. The TCR library protocol was used to attach unique molecular identifiers. These identifiers were attached to individual cDNA molecules. TCRdb redid the calling of the 5' RACE reads with MiXCR, one entry per CDR3 protein. The data show 70,000 to 90,000 distinct CDR3 sequences, with around 9.3% seen just once and 6.5% to 9% held by the top ten. Sequences were derived from whole blood, sampled at baseline. The V call is TRBV6-1, the J call TRBJ2-1; 9 bases agree with TRBD2. This receptor was taken from an adult who was a healthcare worker with PCR-confirmed SARS-CoV-2 infection or an uninfected control (not recorded which). CDR3 in DNA: TGTGCCAGCAGTGAAGCGGCGGGAGGGCCCAATGAGCAGTTCTTC. Translating it yields CASSEAAGGPNEQFF.